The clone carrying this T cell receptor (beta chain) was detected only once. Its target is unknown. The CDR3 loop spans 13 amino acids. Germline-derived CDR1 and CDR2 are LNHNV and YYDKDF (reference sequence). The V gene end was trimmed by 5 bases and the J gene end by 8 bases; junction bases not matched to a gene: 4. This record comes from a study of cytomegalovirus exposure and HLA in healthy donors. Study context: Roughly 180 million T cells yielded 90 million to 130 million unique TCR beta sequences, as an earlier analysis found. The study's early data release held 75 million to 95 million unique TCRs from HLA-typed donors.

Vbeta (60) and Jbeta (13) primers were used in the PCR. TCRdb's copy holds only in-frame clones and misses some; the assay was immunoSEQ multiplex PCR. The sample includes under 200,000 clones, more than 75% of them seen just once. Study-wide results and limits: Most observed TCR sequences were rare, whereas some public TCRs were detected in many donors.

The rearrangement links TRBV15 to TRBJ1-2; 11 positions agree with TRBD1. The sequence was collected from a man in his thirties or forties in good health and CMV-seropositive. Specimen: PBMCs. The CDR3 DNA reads TGTGCCACCAGCTTGGACAGGGGGCAGGGCTACACCTTC. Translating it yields CATSLDRGQGYTF.